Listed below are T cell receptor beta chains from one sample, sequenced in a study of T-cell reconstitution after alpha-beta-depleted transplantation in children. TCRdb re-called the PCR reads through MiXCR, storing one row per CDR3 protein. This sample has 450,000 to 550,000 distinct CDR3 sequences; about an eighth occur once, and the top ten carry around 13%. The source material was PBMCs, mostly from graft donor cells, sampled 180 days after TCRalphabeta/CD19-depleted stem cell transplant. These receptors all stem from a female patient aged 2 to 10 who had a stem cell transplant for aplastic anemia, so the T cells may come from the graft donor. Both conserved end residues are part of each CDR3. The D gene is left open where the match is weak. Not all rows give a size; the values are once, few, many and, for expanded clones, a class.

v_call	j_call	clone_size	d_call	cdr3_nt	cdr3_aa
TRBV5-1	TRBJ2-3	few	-	TGCGCCAGCAGCTTCCCGTCTAAGTACACAGATACGCAGTATTTT	CASSFPSKYTDTQYF
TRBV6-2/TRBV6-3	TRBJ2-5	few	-	TGTGCCAGCAGTCAGGTAGGGCGGACCCAAGAGACCCAGTACTTC	CASSQVGRTQETQYF
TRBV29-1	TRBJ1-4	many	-	TGCAGCGTTGAATCCGGGACGAACGAAGCAACTAATGAAAAACTGTTTTTT	CSVESGTNEATNEKLFF
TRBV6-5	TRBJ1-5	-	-	TGTGCCAGCATTCCTACAGGGACCAGCAATCAGCCCCAGCATTTT	CASIPTGTSNQPQHF
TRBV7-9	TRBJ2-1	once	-	TGTGCCAGCAGTTTCAGAGGGGGAAACAATGAGCAGTTCTTC	CASSFRGGNNEQFF
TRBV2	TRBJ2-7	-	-	TGTGCCAGCAGTGTACAACTAGGCACCTACGAGCAGTACTTC	CASSVQLGTYEQYF
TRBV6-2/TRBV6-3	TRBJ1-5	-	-	TGTGCCAGCAGATTGACGGGGAATCAGCCCCAGCATTTT	CASRLTGNQPQHF
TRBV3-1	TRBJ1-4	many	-	TGTGCCAGCAGCCAGGGGACATTGACTAATGAAAAACTGTTTTTT	CASSQGTLTNEKLFF
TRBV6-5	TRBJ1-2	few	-	TGTGCCAGCAGTTACTCTTCGCCGGAGGACTATGGCTACACCTTC	CASSYSSPEDYGYTF
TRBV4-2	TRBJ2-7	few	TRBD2	TGTGCCAGCAGCCAAAAACTAGCGGGCTACGAGCAGTACTTC	CASSQKLAGYEQYF
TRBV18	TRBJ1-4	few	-	TGTGCCAGCTCACCAGGGTACCCAGAAGTGTTTTTT	CASSPGYPEVFF
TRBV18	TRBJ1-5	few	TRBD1	TGTGCCAGCTCACCAGTGGGACAGGGAGTCCATCAGCCCCAGCATTTT	CASSPVGQGVHQPQHF
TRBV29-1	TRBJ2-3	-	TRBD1	TGCAGCGTTCACCAGGGGGACACGCAGTATTTT	CSVHQGDTQYF
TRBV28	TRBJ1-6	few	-	TGTGCCAGCAGTTATGTCGGGAATTCACCCCTCCACTTT	CASSYVGNSPLHF
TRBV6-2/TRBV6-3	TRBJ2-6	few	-	TGTGCCAGCAGTCCTTTGCCCACGGGCTCTGGGGCCAACGTCCTGACTTTC	CASSPLPTGSGANVLTF
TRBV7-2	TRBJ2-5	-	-	TGTGCCAGCAGCTGGGCCGGAGAGACCCAGTACTTC	CASSWAGETQYF
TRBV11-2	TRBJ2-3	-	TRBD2	TGTGCCAGCAGCCCGCGTCTCTGGACTAGCGGAAGAGATACGCAGTATTTT	CASSPRLWTSGRDTQYF
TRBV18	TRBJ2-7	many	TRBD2	TGTGCCAGCTCACCGACTAGCGGGAGAATGTACGAGCAGTACTTC	CASSPTSGRMYEQYF
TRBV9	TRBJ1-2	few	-	TGTGCCAGCAGCGTAGATCCGGAACGGGGTTATGGCTACACCTTC	CASSVDPERGYGYTF